These T cell receptor beta chains were read from a single sample in a study of T-cell memory formation after mild COVID-19. One entry per CDR3 protein, called by TCRdb with MiXCR from the 5' RACE reads. The data hold roughly 99,000 distinct CDR3 sequences, with over 13% observed a single time. Sample: PBMCs or a T cell subset sorted from them (not recorded which). These receptors all come from a young man who had mild COVID-19 (a few samples of this study predate the infection). Cell type and time point are not known. Both conserved end residues are part of each CDR3. The D gene is left open where the match is weak. Size is stated for part of the rows, as once, few or many counts, or as a class when the clone is expanded.

d_call: .
v_call: TRBV4-1
clone_size: .
j_call: TRBJ2-1
cdr3_aa: CASSQDRSVNEQFF
cdr3_nt: TGCGCCAGCAGCCAAGATCGAAGTGTAAATGAGCAGTTCTTC

d_call: .
v_call: TRBV20-1
clone_size: few
j_call: TRBJ2-3
cdr3_aa: CSARDFSTDTQYF
cdr3_nt: TGCAGTGCTAGAGACTTTAGCACAGATACGCAGTATTTT

d_call: .
v_call: TRBV6-2/TRBV6-3
clone_size: few
j_call: TRBJ2-5
cdr3_aa: CASSYSRLQETQYF
cdr3_nt: TGTGCCAGCAGTTACTCCCGATTACAAGAGACCCAGTACTTC

d_call: .
v_call: TRBV11-2
clone_size: few
j_call: TRBJ2-3
cdr3_aa: CASTRGAGPSTDTQYF
cdr3_nt: TGTGCCAGCACCCGAGGCGCAGGACCTTCAACAGATACGCAGTATTTT

d_call: .
v_call: TRBV7-9
clone_size: few
j_call: TRBJ1-4
cdr3_aa: CASSLREEAGTNEKLFF
cdr3_nt: TGTGCCAGCAGCCTACGAGAAGAGGCAGGGACTAATGAAAAACTGTTTTTT

d_call: .
v_call: TRBV11-3
clone_size: once
j_call: TRBJ2-2
cdr3_aa: CASTEPPAGELFF
cdr3_nt: TGTGCCAGCACCGAACCCCCCGCCGGGGAGCTGTTTTTT

d_call: .
v_call: TRBV9
clone_size: .
j_call: TRBJ1-4
cdr3_aa: CASSGGSVGEKLFF
cdr3_nt: TGTGCCAGCAGCGGTGGGTCGGTGGGTGAAAAACTGTTTTTT

d_call: TRBD1
v_call: TRBV6-5
clone_size: few
j_call: TRBJ2-3
cdr3_aa: CASSPWTGVVTDTQYF
cdr3_nt: TGTGCCAGCAGCCCCTGGACAGGAGTCGTCACAGATACGCAGTATTTT

d_call: TRBD1
v_call: TRBV5-1
clone_size: many
j_call: TRBJ2-3
cdr3_aa: CASSLEGQPADTQYF
cdr3_nt: TGCGCCAGCAGCTTGGAGGGACAGCCAGCAGATACGCAGTATTTT

d_call: .
v_call: TRBV3-1
clone_size: .
j_call: TRBJ2-4
cdr3_aa: CASSQFNSKNIQYF
cdr3_nt: TGTGCCAGCAGCCAATTTAACTCGAAAAACATTCAGTACTTC

d_call: .
v_call: TRBV10-3
clone_size: few
j_call: TRBJ2-7
cdr3_aa: CAISAGTSYEQYF
cdr3_nt: TGTGCCATCAGTGCAGGGACCTCCTACGAGCAGTACTTC

d_call: .
v_call: TRBV4-2
clone_size: few
j_call: TRBJ2-3
cdr3_aa: CASSRGASSTDTQYF
cdr3_nt: TGTGCCAGCAGCCGGGGGGCTTCTAGCACAGATACGCAGTATTTT

d_call: .
v_call: TRBV7-6
clone_size: few
j_call: TRBJ2-2
cdr3_aa: CATQVAPNTGELFF
cdr3_nt: TGTGCCACCCAAGTTGCGCCGAACACCGGGGAGCTGTTTTTT

d_call: .
v_call: TRBV6-2/TRBV6-3
clone_size: few
j_call: TRBJ1-1
cdr3_aa: CASSPDMAYTEAFF
cdr3_nt: TGTGCCAGCAGTCCGGACATGGCTTACACTGAAGCTTTCTTT

d_call: TRBD1
v_call: TRBV13
clone_size: .
j_call: TRBJ2-7
cdr3_aa: CASSPPDRGYEQYF
cdr3_nt: TGTGCCAGCAGCCCCCCGGACAGGGGCTACGAGCAGTACTTC

d_call: .
v_call: TRBV3-1
clone_size: .
j_call: TRBJ1-6
cdr3_aa: CASSQVFMEESSYNSPLHF
cdr3_nt: TGTGCCAGCAGCCAAGTATTTATGGAGGAAAGCTCCTATAATTCACCCCTCCACTTT

d_call: .
v_call: TRBV5-1
clone_size: few
j_call: TRBJ1-1
cdr3_aa: CASSSRRANTEAFF
cdr3_nt: TGCGCCAGCAGCTCGCGACGGGCGAACACTGAAGCTTTCTTT

d_call: TRBD2
v_call: TRBV20-1
clone_size: few
j_call: TRBJ2-5
cdr3_aa: CSARSIAGGQETQYF
cdr3_nt: TGCAGTGCTAGGAGTATAGCGGGGGGGCAAGAGACCCAGTACTTC